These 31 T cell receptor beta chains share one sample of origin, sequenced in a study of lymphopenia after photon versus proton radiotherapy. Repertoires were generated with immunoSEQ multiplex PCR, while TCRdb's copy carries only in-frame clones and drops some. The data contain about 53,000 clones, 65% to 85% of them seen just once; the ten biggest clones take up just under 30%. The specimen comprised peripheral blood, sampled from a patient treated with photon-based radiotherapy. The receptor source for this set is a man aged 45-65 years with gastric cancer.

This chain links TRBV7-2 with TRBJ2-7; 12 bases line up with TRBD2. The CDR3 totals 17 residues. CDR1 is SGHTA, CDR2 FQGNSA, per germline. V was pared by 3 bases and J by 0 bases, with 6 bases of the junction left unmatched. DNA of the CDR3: TGTGCCAGCAGCTTGCTAGCGGGAGGGCCCGGCTCCTACGAGCAGTACTTC. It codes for CASSLLAGGPGSYEQYF.

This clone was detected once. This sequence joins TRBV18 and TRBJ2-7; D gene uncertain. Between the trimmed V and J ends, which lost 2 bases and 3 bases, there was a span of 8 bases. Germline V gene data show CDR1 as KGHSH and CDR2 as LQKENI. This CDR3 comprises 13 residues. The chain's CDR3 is CASSPGASYEQYF. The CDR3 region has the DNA TGTGCCAGCTCACCAGGCGCCAGCTACGAGCAGTACTTC.

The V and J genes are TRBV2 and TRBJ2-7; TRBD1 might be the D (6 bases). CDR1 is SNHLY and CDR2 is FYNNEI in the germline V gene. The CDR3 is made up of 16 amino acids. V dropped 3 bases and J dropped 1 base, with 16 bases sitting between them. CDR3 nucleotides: TGTGCCAGCAGTGAGGTCGAAATAGGGGGTTCCTACGAGCAGTACTTC. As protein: CASSEVEIGGSYEQYF. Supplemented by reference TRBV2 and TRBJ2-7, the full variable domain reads EPEVTQTPSHQVTQMGQEVILRCVPISNHLYFYWYRQILGQKVEFLVSFYNNEISEKSEIFDDQFSVERPDGSNFTLKIRSTKLEDSAMYFCASSEVEIGGSYEQYFGPGTRLTVT.

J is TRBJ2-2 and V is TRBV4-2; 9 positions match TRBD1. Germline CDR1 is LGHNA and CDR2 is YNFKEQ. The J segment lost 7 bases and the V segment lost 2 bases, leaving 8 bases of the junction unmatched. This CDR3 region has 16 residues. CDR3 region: CASSQLQGARSGELFF. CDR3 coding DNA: TGTGCCAGCAGCCAACTACAGGGGGCCCGGAGCGGGGAGCTGTTTTTT.

The CDR3 here is CAISERQGIAGNTIYF. The CDR3 DNA sequence: TGTGCCATCAGTGAGAGACAGGGAATTGCTGGAAACACCATATATTTT. V and J are TRBV10-3 and TRBJ1-3; TRBD1 matches 7 bases. In germline, CDR1 is ENHRY, CDR2 SYGVKD. This CDR3 has 16 amino acids. Trimming took 2 bases from V and 2 from J; bases not matched to a gene: 6.

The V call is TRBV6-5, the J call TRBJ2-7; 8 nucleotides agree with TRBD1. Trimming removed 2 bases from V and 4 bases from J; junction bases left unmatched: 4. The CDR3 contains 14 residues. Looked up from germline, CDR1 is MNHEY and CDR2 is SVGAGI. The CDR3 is CASSYGQGTYEQYF. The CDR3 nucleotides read TGTGCCAGCAGTTACGGACAGGGAACGTACGAGCAGTACTTC.

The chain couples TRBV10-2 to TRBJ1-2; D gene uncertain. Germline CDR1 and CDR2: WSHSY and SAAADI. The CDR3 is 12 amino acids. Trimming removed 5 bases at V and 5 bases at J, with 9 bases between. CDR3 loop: CASSPRDYGYTF. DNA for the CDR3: TGCGCCAGCAGTCCAAGGGATTATGGCTACACCTTC.

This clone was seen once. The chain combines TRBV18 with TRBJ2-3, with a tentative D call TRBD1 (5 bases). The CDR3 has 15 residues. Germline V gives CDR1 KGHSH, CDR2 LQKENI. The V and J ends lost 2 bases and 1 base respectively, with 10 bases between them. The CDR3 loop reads CASSPADKRTDTQYF. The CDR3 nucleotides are TGTGCCAGCTCACCAGCGGACAAGCGCACAGATACGCAGTATTTT.

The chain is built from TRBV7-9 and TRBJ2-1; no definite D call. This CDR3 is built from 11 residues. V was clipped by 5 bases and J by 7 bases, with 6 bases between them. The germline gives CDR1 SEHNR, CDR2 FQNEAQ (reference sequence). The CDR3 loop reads CASSLGNEQFF. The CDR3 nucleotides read TGTGCCAGCAGCCTGGGGAATGAGCAGTTCTTC.

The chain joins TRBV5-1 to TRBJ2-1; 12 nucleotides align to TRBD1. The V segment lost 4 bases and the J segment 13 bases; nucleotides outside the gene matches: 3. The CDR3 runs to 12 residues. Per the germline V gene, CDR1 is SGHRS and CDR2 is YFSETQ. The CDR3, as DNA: TGCGCCAGCAGCCCTGGGACAGGGGGCCAGTTCTTC. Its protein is CASSPGTGGQFF.

The CDR3 here is CASSQRGGDSYEQYF. The CDR3 region has the DNA TGTGCCAGCAGCCAAAGGGGGGGGGACTCCTACGAGCAGTACTTC. The chain recombines TRBV4-2 with TRBJ2-7; D may be TRBD2 (7 bases). Trimming removed 2 bases from V and 0 bases from J, with 11 bases in between. The CDR3 totals 15 residues. The germline gives CDR1 LGHNA, CDR2 YNFKEQ.

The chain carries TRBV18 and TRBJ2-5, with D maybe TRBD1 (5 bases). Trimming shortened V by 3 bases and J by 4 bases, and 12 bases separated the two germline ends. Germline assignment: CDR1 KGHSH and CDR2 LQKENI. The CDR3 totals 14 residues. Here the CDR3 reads CASSPMGLGETQYF. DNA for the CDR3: TGTGCCAGCTCACCCATGGGGCTCGGAGAGACCCAGTACTTC.

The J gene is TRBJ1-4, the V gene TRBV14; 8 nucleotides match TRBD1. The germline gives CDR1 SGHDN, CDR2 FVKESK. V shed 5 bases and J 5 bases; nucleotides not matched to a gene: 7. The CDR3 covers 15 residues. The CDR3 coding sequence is TGTGCCAGCAGCAGACAGACAGGGGCGAATGAAAAACTGTTTTTT. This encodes CASSRQTGANEKLFF.

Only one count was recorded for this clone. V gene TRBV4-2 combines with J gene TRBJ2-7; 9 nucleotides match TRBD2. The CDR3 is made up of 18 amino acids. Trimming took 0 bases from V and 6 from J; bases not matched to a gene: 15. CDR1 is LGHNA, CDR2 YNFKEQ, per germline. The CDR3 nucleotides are TGTGCCAGCAGCCAAGACCCAGCGGGAGGACTCGGTGTGGGCGAGCAGTACTTC. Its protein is CASSQDPAGGLGVGEQYF.

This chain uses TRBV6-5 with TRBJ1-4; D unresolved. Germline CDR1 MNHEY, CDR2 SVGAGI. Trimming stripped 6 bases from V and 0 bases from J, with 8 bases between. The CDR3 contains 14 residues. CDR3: CASRRVSTNEKLFF. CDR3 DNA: TGTGCCAGCAGACGGGTCTCAACTAATGAAAAACTGTTTTTT.

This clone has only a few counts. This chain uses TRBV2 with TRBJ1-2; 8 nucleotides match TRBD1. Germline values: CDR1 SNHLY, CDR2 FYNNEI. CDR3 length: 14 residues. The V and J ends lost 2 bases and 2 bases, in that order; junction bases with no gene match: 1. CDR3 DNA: TGTGCCAGCAGTGAACAGGGGGCGAACTATGGCTACACCTTC. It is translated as CASSEQGANYGYTF.

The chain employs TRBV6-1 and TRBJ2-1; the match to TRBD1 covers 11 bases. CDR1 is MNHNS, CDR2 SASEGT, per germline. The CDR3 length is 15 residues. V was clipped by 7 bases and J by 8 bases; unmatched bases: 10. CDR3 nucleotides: TGTGCCAGCACCGGGACAGGGGGATCTTTAGATGAGCAGTTCTTC. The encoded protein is CASTGTGGSLDEQFF.

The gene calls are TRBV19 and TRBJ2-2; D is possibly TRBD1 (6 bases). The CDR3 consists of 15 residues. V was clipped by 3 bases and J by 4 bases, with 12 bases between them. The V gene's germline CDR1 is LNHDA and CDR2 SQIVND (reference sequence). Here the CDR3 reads CASSIDRRGTGELFF. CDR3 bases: TGTGCCAGTAGTATCGACAGGCGAGGCACCGGGGAGCTGTTTTTT.

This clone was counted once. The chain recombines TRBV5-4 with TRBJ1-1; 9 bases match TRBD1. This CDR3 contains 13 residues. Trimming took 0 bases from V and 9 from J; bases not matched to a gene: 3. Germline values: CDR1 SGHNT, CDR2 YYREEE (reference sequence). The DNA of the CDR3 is TGTGCCAGCAGCTTGGGGGGGACAGGGAAAGCTTTCTTT. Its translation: CASSLGGTGKAFF.

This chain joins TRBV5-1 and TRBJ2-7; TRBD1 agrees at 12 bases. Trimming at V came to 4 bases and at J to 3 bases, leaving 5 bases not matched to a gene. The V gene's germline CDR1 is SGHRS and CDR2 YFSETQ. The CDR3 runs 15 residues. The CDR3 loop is CASSPGTGGNYEQYF. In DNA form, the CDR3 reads TGCGCCAGCAGCCCTGGGACAGGGGGCAACTACGAGCAGTACTTC.

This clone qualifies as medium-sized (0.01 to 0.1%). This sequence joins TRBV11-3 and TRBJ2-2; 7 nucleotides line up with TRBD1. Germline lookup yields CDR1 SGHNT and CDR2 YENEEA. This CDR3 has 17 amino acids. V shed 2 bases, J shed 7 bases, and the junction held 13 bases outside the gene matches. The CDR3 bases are TGTGCCAGCAGCTTACTACCACAGGGGTTAATTGACGGGGAGCTGTTTTTT. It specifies CASSLLPQGLIDGELFF.

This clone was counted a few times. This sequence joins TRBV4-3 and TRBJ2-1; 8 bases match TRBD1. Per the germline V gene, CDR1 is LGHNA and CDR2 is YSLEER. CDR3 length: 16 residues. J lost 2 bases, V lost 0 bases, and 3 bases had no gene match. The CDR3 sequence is CASSQDGQGAYNEQFF. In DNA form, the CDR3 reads TGCGCCAGCAGCCAAGATGGACAGGGTGCCTACAATGAGCAGTTCTTC.

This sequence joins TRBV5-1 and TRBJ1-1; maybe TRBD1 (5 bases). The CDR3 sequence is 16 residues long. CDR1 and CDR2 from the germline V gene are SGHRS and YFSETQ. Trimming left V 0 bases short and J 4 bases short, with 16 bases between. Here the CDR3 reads CASSLDSGPSGTEAFF. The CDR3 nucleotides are TGCGCCAGCAGCTTGGACTCAGGGCCGTCAGGCACTGAAGCTTTCTTT.

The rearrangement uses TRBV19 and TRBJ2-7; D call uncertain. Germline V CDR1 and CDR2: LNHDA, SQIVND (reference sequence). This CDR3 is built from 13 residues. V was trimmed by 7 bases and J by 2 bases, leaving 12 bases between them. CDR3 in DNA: TGTGCCAGTAAGGGCACTCCCGCCTACGAGCAGTACTTC. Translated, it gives CASKGTPAYEQYF.

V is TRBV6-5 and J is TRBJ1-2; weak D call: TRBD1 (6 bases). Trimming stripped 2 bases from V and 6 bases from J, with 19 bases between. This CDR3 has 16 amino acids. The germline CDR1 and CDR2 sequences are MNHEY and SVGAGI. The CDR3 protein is CASSYRQLYRDHGYTF. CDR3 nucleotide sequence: TGTGCCAGCAGTTACAGACAACTTTACAGGGACCATGGCTACACCTTC.

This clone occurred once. For the CDR3, the DNA is TGTGCCATCAGTGAGTCGAATCTTCAGCCCCAGCATTTT. Its protein product is CAISESNLQPQHF. This chain uses TRBV10-3 with TRBJ1-5; no definite D call. This CDR3 is built from 13 residues. Germline V gives CDR1 ENHRY, CDR2 SYGVKD. V was shortened by 0 bases and J by 6 bases, with 6 bases between the two germline ends.

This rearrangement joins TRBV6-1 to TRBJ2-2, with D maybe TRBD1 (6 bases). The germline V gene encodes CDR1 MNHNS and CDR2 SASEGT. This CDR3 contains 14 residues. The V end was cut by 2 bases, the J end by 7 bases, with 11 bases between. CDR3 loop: CASSENRERGELFF. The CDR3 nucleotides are TGTGCCAGCAGTGAAAACAGGGAACGCGGGGAGCTGTTTTTT.

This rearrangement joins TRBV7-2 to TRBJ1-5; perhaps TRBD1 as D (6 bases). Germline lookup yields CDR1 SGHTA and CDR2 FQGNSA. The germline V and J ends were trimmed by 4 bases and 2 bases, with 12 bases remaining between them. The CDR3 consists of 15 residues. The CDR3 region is CASSSSGDGNQPQHF. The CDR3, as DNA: TGTGCCAGCAGCTCCTCAGGGGACGGCAATCAGCCCCAGCATTTT.

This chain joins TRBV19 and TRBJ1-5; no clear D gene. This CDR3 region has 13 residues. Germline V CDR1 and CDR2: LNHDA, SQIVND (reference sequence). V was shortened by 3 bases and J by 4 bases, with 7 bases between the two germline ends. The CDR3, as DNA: TGTGCCAGTAGTATGCAGTGGAATCAGCCCCAGCATTTT. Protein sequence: CASSMQWNQPQHF.

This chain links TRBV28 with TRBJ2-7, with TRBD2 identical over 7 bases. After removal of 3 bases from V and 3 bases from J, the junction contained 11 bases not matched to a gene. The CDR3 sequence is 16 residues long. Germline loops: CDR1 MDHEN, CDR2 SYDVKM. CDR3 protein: CASSFPVAGEGYEQYF. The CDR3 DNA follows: TGTGCCAGCAGTTTTCCTGTGGCGGGGGAGGGCTACGAGCAGTACTTC.

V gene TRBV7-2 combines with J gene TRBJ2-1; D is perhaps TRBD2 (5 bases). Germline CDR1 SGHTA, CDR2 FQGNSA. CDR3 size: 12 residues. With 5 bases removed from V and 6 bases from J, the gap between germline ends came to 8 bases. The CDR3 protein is CASSPLGNEQFF. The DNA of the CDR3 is TGTGCCAGCAGCCCACTAGGCAATGAGCAGTTCTTC.